The next 10 T cell receptor beta chains were all read from a single sample in a study of CD8+ T cells in alopecia areata (dated by TCRdb to 2017 to 2018). Libraries were constructed by the immunoSEQ multiplex PCR assay. For TCR sequencing, RNA was extracted from every sample and reverse transcribed into cDNA to serve as template. TCRdb re-hosts the immuneACCESS table, in-frame sequences only. Its copies lack some clones; in the studies checked, an unresolved V gene accounts for under half of them, and the cause for the rest is not known. This sample shows over 100,000 clones, and none of them turns up only once. Less than 20% of the sample is held by the ten biggest clonotypes. The sequenced material came from lesional skin. Receptors were obtained from a C3H/HeJ mouse with alopecia areata. For this strain, the MHC haplotype is H2-k.

This clone turned up a few times. Gene names refer to mouse genes. The missing CDR3 end, 4 residues past where the read stops, is filled in from the germline J gene. The genes are TRBV1 and TRBJ2-5, with D possibly matching TRBD1 (6 bases). Per the germline V gene, CDR1 is NSQYPW and CDR2 is LRSPGD (reference sequence). Between the trimmed V and J ends, which lost 5 bases and 3 bases, there was a span of 9 bases. The CDR3 has 13 residues. The DNA read from the CDR3 is TGCACCTGCAGTACAGGGCTTCAAGAC. Translation: CTCSTGLQD. The full CDR3 reads CTCSTGLQDTQYF.

A few counts support this clone. The gene names here belong to mouse. With the read ending 4 residues before the CDR3 end, the germline J gene is used to fill in that end. The chain employs TRBV1 and TRBJ1-1, with 7 bases fitting TRBD1. With 0 bases clipped from V and 3 bases from J, the junction kept 4 bases outside the gene matches. This CDR3 spans 15 amino acids. Per germline, CDR1 NSQYPW and CDR2 LRSPGD (reference sequence). CDR3 region: CTCSAETGADTEVFF. CDR3 DNA, as far as it was read: TGCACCTGCAGTGCAGAAACAGGGGCGGACACA. Full variable domain (remainder filled in from reference TRBV1 and TRBJ1-1): VTLLEQNPRWRLVPRGQAVNLRCILKNSQYPWMSWYQQDLQKQLQWLFTLRSPGDKEVKSLPGADYLATRVTDTELRLQVANMSQGRTLYCTCSAETGADTEVFFGKGTRLTVV.

This clone was observed many times. The genes and germline here are from mouse. The CDR3 protein is CASSRTGGRDAEQFF. CDR3 DNA, as far as it was read: TGTGCCAGCAGTAGGACAGGGGGCAGAGATGCT. The J gene is TRBJ2-1, the V gene TRBV19; TRBD1 matches at 11 bases. Read sequence stops 4 residues before the CDR3 end, and the germline J gene provides the missing end. CDR3 length: 15 amino acids. The V and J ends lost 3 bases and 5 bases, in that order; junction bases with no gene match: 4. The germline CDR1 and CDR2 sequences are FNHDT and SITEND (reference sequence).

With respect to this clone: Mouse germline and gene names are used. Read sequence stops 4 residues before the CDR3 end, and the germline J gene provides the missing end. The chain has TRBV1 and TRBJ2-2; 8 bases match TRBD1. Germline lookup yields CDR1 NSQYPW and CDR2 LRSPGD (reference sequence). The CDR3 extends over 16 amino acids. Losses at the gene ends were 0 bases for V and 3 bases for J; bases not matched to a gene: 3. Partial CDR3 DNA: TGCACCTGCAGTGCAGAGGCAGGGGGCGACACCGGG. Its protein product is CTCSAEAGGDTG. The complete CDR3 protein is CTCSAEAGGDTGQLYF. Together with reference TRBV1 and TRBJ2-2, the CDR3 gives the full variable domain: VTLLEQNPRWRLVPRGQAVNLRCILKNSQYPWMSWYQQDLQKQLQWLFTLRSPGDKEVKSLPGADYLATRVTDTELRLQVANMSQGRTLYCTCSAEAGGDTGQLYFGEGSKLTVL.

A note on this clone: The gene names given are mouse names. CDR3 sequence reads: CASSEDRGSDTQYF. The DNA read from the CDR3 is TGTGCCAGCAGTGAGGACAGGGGTAGCGAC. The chain couples TRBV13-3 to TRBJ2-5, with 9 bases lining up with TRBD1. The read is 4 residues too short to cover the CDR3 end, so that end is filled in from the germline J gene. Germline lookup yields CDR1 NNHDY and CDR2 SYVADS. The CDR3 loop spans 14 amino acids. The full variable domain, its missing parts supplied by reference TRBV13-3 and TRBJ2-5, is EAAVTQSPRSKVAVTGGKVTLSCHQTNNHDYMYWYRQDTGHGLRLIHYSYVADSTEKGDIPDGYKASRPSQENFSLILELASLSQTAVYFCASSEDRGSDTQYFGPGTRLLVL.

This clone was counted between two and nine times. The listed genes are named as in mouse. CDR3: CASDDWGGGDTGQLYF. CDR3 bases read: TGTGCCAGCGACGACTGGGGGGGCGGGGACACCGGG. The chain links TRBV13-2 to TRBJ2-2, with 12 bases lining up with TRBD2. Read data end 4 residues before the CDR3 end; the end is taken from the germline J gene. The germline gives CDR1 NNHNN, CDR2 SYGAGS (reference sequence). J was trimmed by 3 bases and V by 6 bases; bases with no gene match: 6. This CDR3 region has 16 residues.

On this clone itself: Gene names and germline refer to mouse. CDR3 amino acids: CASSLDWGGKDTQYF. The covered CDR3 bases are TGTGCAAGCAGCTTAGACTGGGGGGGGAAAGAC. V usage is TRBV16 and J usage is TRBJ2-5; 9 nucleotides agree with TRBD2. The read comes to an end 4 residues before the CDR3 does, leaving the germline J gene to fill in the end. This CDR3 is 15 amino acids long. The germline gives CDR1 SGHSA, CDR2 FRNQAP.

This clone was found a few times. The genes and germline here are from mouse. The read terminates 4 residues ahead of where the CDR3 ends, so the germline J gene completes it. The rearrangement links TRBV1 to TRBJ2-1; 9 nucleotides align to TRBD2. This CDR3 comprises 15 residues. Germline assignment: CDR1 NSQYPW and CDR2 LRSPGD (reference sequence). The CDR3 reads CTCSATDWGRAEQFF. CDR3 DNA, as far as it was read: TGCACCTGCAGTGCAACCGACTGGGGGCGGGCT.

Remarks on this clone: Gene names and germline match the mouse. The read terminates 4 residues ahead of where the CDR3 ends, so the germline J gene completes it. The chain links TRBV14 to TRBJ2-1, with 9 nucleotides matching TRBD1. Germline CDR1 reads SGHDT; CDR2 reads FRDEAV. The ends lost 5 bases at V and 6 bases at J; junction bases unmatched: 3. This CDR3 spans 13 amino acids. The CDR3 reads CASSRDRVAEQFF. The CDR3 DNA, read in part, is TGTGCCAGCAGCCGGGACAGGGTTGCT.

This clone was seen only a few times. The gene names here belong to mouse. The read finishes 4 residues shy of the CDR3 end, and the germline J gene is used to complete it. The chain combines TRBV1 with TRBJ2-7; D perhaps matches TRBD1 (5 bases). Trimming left V 3 bases short and J 3 bases short, with 12 bases between. Germline loops: CDR1 NSQYPW, CDR2 LRSPGD (reference sequence). The CDR3 spans 14 residues. The CDR3 loop is CTCSAAGRDYEQYF. The CDR3 DNA, read in part, is TGCACCTGCAGTGCGGCAGGGAGAGACTAT.